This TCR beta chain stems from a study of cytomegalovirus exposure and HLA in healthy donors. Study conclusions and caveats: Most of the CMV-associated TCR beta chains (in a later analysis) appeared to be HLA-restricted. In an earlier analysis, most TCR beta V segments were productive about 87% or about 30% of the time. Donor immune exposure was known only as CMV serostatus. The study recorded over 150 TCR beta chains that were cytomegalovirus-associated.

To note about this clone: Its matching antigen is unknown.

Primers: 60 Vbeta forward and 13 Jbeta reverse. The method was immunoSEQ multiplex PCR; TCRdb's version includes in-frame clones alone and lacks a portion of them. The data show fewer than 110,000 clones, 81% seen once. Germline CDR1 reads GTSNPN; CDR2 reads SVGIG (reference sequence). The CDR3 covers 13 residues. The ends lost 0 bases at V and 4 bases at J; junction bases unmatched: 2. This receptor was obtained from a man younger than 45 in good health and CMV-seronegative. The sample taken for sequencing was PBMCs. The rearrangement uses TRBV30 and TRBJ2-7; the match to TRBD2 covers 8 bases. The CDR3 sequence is CAWSVAGEYEQYF. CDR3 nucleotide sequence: TGTGCCTGGAGTGTAGCGGGGGAGTACGAGCAGTACTTC.